These 22 T cell receptor beta chains share one sample of origin, sequenced in a study of T cell responses to AZD1222 COVID-19 vaccine (dated by TCRdb to the early 2020s). The sample's time point label, in plain terms: baseline before first vaccination. Library prep was done by the immunoSEQ multiplex PCR assay. TCRdb mirrors the immuneACCESS table, restricted to in-frame sequences. Some clones are absent from its copies; in checked studies, under half trace to an unresolved V gene, and the reason for the others is unknown. This sample's listing comprises about 140,000 clones. The top ten hold 2% to 2.5% of the sample. Sequencing was performed on peripheral blood. The receptors were sampled from an adult in good health.

The CDR3 nucleotides read TGTGCCAGCAGCCCCCCTCCCTTCAGCGGGGGAGGTCAAGCAGATACGCAGTATTTT. This codes for CASSPPPFSGGGQADTQYF. The genes are TRBV7-9 and TRBJ2-3, with 8 bases aligning to TRBD2. CDR3 length equals 19 residues. Looked up from germline, CDR1 is SEHNR and CDR2 is FQNEAQ (reference sequence). With V trimmed by 5 bases and J by 4 bases, 20 bases remained unmatched.

The chain couples TRBV7-8 to TRBJ2-7; unclear D gene. The CDR3 consists of 15 residues. CDR1 and CDR2 from the germline V gene are SGHVS and FQNEAQ. Trimming left V 3 bases short and J 2 bases short, with 14 bases between. CDR3 residues: CASSLVPIRAYEQYF. For the CDR3, the DNA is TGTGCCAGCAGCTTGGTTCCCATACGGGCCTACGAGCAGTACTTC.

The V and J genes are TRBV3-1 (or the pseudogene TRBV3-2) and TRBJ1-1; the D is unclear. Germline V CDR1 and CDR2: LGHDT, YNNKEL (reference sequence). V was clipped by 1 base and J by 1 base, with 4 bases between them. The length of the CDR3 is 13 residues. The CDR3 DNA is TGTGCCAGCAGCCAAGTTCGGAACACTGAAGCTTTCTTT. This sequence encodes CASSQVRNTEAFF.

The V call is TRBV7-3, the J call TRBJ2-2, with D hard to call. Germline-derived CDR1 and CDR2 are SGHTA and FQGTGA. V dropped 1 base and J dropped 6 bases, with 12 bases sitting between them. CDR3 length: 15 residues. The CDR3: CASSLSWGRAGELFF. The CDR3 DNA reads as TGTGCCAGCAGCTTAAGTTGGGGAAGGGCCGGGGAGCTGTTTTTT.

With respect to this clone: The junction shows a germline mismatch at one end, possibly a read error. CDR3 DNA: TGTGCCAGCAGTCCAGCACCGACTACCGGGCCCCAATTC. This encodes CASSPAPTTGPQF. V is TRBV12-3 or TRBV12-4 and J is TRBJ2-7; possible D gene TRBD2, 5 bases. This CDR3 comprises 13 residues.

The chain combines TRBV19 with TRBJ1-5; no reliable D call. The CDR3 consists of 15 residues. Trimming took off 3 bases at V and 0 bases at J, with 9 bases between the two ends. Germline V gene data show CDR1 as LNHDA and CDR2 as SQIVND (reference sequence). As DNA, the CDR3 is TGTGCCAGTAGTATTGGAGGGTTTAGCAATCAGCCCCAGCATTTT. As protein: CASSIGGFSNQPQHF.

This chain joins TRBV9 and TRBJ1-2; TRBD1 matches 7 bases. Per germline, CDR1 SGDLS and CDR2 YYNGEE. Trimming took 4 bases from V and 2 from J; bases not matched to a gene: 8. CDR3 length: 15 residues. CDR3 in amino acids: CASSPWTGINYGYTF. The CDR3 DNA reads as TGTGCCAGCAGCCCTTGGACAGGCATAAACTATGGCTACACCTTC.

The chain recombines TRBV21-1 with TRBJ2-7; no check of the table's D call, TRBD1, against the DNA was made. TRBV21-1 is a pseudogene. The CDR3 sequence is 12 residues long. DNA for the CDR3: TGTGCCGGACAGACTTACCTCTACGAGCAGTACTTC. This codes for CAGQTYLYEQYF.

This chain connects TRBV11-2 to TRBJ1-2; D may be TRBD1 (5 bases). Germline values: CDR1 SGHAT, CDR2 FQNNGV. The length of the CDR3 is 16 residues. Trimming stripped 1 base from V and 0 bases from J, with 12 bases between. CDR3 coding DNA: TGTGCCAGCAGCTTAGCCCCCTCGACAGCTAACTATGGCTACACCTTC. This gives the protein CASSLAPSTANYGYTF. Looking up the rest from reference TRBV11-2 and TRBJ1-2 gives the full variable domain: EAGVAQSPRYKIIEKRQSVAFWCNPISGHATLYWYQQILGQGPKLLIQFQNNGVVDDSQLPKDRFSAERLKGVDSTLKIQPAKLEDSAVYLCASSLAPSTANYGYTFGSGTRLTVV.

The rearrangement joins TRBV29-1 to TRBJ1-1, with D hard to call. The CDR3 has 12 amino acids. Germline CDR1 reads SQVTM; CDR2 reads ANQGSEA. V lost 5 bases and J 4 bases, leaving 11 bases between the germline ends. CDR3 protein: CSVKRVGTEAFF. The CDR3 nucleotides read TGCAGCGTTAAGAGGGTTGGCACTGAAGCTTTCTTT.

DNA of the CDR3: TGTGCCAGCAGGGCCCAGGGAGGCTCACCCCTCCACTTT. It specifies CASRAQGGSPLHF. The chain has TRBV7-9 and TRBJ1-6; possible D gene TRBD1, 5 bases. Deletions cut 6 bases from V and 10 bases from J, with 13 bases between. This CDR3 contains 13 residues. The germline V gene encodes CDR1 SEHNR and CDR2 FQNEAQ (reference sequence). Full variable domain (missing parts from reference TRBV7-9 and TRBJ1-6): DTGVSQNPRHKITKRGQNVTFRCDPISEHNRLYWYRQTLGQGPEFLTYFQNEAQLEKSRLLSDRFSAERPKGSFSTLEIQRTEQGDSAMYLCASRAQGGSPLHFGNGTRLTVT.

This rearrangement joins TRBV4-2 to TRBJ1-4; D is ambiguous. Germline CDR1 is LGHNA and CDR2 is YNFKEQ. CDR3 length: 18 amino acids. V was cut by 0 bases and J by 5 bases, with 19 bases left in between. CDR3 DNA: TGTGCCAGCAGCCAAGATGCCAGCATTCTGATACTCAATGAAAAACTGTTTTTT. It translates to CASSQDASILILNEKLFF.

V is TRBV4-1 and J is TRBJ2-1; D not resolved. This CDR3 is 15 amino acids long. V was shortened by 2 bases and J by 8 bases, with 16 bases between the two germline ends. Germline V lookup: CDR1 MGHRA, CDR2 YSYEKL. Here the CDR3 DNA reads TGCGCCAGCAGCCAAAAAGAAGCCAGCTATTATGAGCAGTTCTTC. It specifies CASSQKEASYYEQFF.

The V and J genes are TRBV24-1 and TRBJ1-2; D unclear. This CDR3 spans 14 amino acids. V lost 3 bases to trimming and J lost 4 bases, with 11 bases between them. Looked up from germline, CDR1 is KGHDR and CDR2 is SFDVKD. The CDR3, as DNA: TGTGCCACCAGTGATGGGCCTCGAGGCTATGGCTACACCTTC. Its translation: CATSDGPRGYGYTF.

V usage is TRBV6-5 and J usage is TRBJ2-2, with D possibly matching TRBD2 (5 bases). V gave up 6 bases and J gave up 3 bases, with 14 bases separating them. The CDR3 contains 15 residues. Germline values: CDR1 MNHEY, CDR2 SVGAGI. DNA of the CDR3: TGTGCCAGCAGCGTTCCCGGGATCCACACCGGGGAGCTGTTTTTT. Translating gives CASSVPGIHTGELFF.

V gene TRBV29-1 combines with J gene TRBJ2-1; D remains ambiguous. The CDR3 is 12 residues long. V lost 0 bases and J lost 5, with 5 bases in between. Germline values: CDR1 SQVTM, CDR2 ANQGSEA. The CDR3 sequence is CSVEERDNEQFF. CDR3 bases: TGCAGCGTTGAAGAAAGGGACAATGAGCAGTTCTTC.

This chain links TRBV7-9 with TRBJ1-2; no clear D gene. Germline V lookup: CDR1 SEHNR, CDR2 FQNEAQ (reference sequence). Deletions cut 0 bases from V and 5 bases from J, with 13 bases between. This CDR3 contains 15 residues. CDR3 nucleotides: TGTGCCAGCAGCTTAGCTGCAGGCGGGATTTATGGCTACACCTTC. Its protein product is CASSLAAGGIYGYTF.

The chain is built from TRBV5-8 and TRBJ1-1; tentatively, D is TRBD1 (5 bases). The CDR3 is 17 amino acids. Germline V lookup: CDR1 SGHTS, CDR2 YDEGEE. Trimming shortened V by 4 bases and J by 3 bases, and 22 bases separated the two germline ends. CDR3: CASSPGRSFAGHTEAFF. In DNA form, the CDR3 reads TGTGCCAGCAGCCCCGGACGGAGCTTCGCGGGGCACACTGAAGCTTTCTTT.

The chain has TRBV28 and TRBJ1-2; D is undetermined. V lost 9 bases and J lost 8, with 19 bases in between. Germline V CDR1 and CDR2: MDHEN, SYDVKM. The CDR3 totals 13 residues. The CDR3 coding sequence is TGTGCCAGTACCCTAGCTGGGGAAAGAGGCTACACCTTC. It translates to CASTLAGERGYTF.

The V call is TRBV20-1, the J call TRBJ1-1; D ambiguous. CDR3 size: 13 residues. V was trimmed by 3 bases and J by 0 bases, leaving 8 bases between them. Germline V gene lookup returns CDR1 DFQATT and CDR2 SNEGSKA (reference sequence). CDR3 region: CSASPNLNTEAFF. For the CDR3, the DNA is TGCAGTGCTAGTCCGAATTTGAACACTGAAGCTTTCTTT.

This rearrangement joins TRBV30 to TRBJ1-1; 7 bases fit TRBD1. Looked up from germline, CDR1 is GTSNPN and CDR2 is SVGIG (reference sequence). V lost 0 bases and J lost 0; bases outside the gene matches: 4. The CDR3 is 15 amino acids. CDR3 DNA sequence: TGTGCCTGGAGTGTAGTGGACAGGATGAACACTGAAGCTTTCTTT. Translation: CAWSVVDRMNTEAFF.

This chain uses TRBV19 with TRBJ1-2; TRBD1 might be the D (5 bases). Germline V lookup: CDR1 LNHDA, CDR2 SQIVND (reference sequence). V was pared by 7 bases and J by 2 bases, with 8 bases between. This CDR3 spans 12 amino acids. The CDR3 here is CASTRTNYGYTF. The CDR3 nucleotides are TGTGCCAGTACCAGGACAAACTATGGCTACACCTTC.